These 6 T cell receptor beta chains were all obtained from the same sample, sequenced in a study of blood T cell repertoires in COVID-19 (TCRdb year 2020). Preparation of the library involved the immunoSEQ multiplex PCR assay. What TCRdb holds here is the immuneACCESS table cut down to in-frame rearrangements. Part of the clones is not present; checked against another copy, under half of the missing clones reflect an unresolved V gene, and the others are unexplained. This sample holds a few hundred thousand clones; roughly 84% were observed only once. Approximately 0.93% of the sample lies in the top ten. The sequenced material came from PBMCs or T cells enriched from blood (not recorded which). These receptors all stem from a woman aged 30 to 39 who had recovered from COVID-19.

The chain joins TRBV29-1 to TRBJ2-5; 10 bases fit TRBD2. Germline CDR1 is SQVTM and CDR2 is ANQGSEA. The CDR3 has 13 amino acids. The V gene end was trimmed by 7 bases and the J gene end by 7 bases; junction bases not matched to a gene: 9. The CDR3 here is CSAALAGVGTQYF. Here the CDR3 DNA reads TGCAGCGCCGCTCTAGCGGGGGTTGGGACCCAGTACTTC.

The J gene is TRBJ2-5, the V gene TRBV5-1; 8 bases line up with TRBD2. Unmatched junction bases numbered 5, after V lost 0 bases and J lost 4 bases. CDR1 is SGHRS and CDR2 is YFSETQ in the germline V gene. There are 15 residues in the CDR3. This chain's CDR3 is CASSLAGTRLETQYF. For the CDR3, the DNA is TGCGCCAGCAGCTTGGCCGGGACTAGGCTAGAGACCCAGTACTTC.

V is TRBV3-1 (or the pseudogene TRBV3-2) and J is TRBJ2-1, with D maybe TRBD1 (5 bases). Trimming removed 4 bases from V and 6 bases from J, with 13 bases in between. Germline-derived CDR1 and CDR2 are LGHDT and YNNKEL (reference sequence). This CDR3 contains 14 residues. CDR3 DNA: TGTGCCAGCAGCCGGGGCCCCCGGAGCAATGAGCAGTTCTTC. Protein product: CASSRGPRSNEQFF.

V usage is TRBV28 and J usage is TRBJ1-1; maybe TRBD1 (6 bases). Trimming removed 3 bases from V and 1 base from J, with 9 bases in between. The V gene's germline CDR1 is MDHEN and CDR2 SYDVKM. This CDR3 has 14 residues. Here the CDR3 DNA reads TGTGCCAGCAGTTTCCAGGGACAGAACACTGAAGCTTTCTTT. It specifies CASSFQGQNTEAFF.

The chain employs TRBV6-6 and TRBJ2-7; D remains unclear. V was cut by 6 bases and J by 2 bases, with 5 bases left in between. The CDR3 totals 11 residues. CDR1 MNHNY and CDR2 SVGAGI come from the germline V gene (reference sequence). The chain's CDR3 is CASSQTYEQYF. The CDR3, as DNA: TGTGCCAGCAGCCAAACCTACGAGCAGTACTTC.

The CDR3 sequence is CASSLAGFYNEQFF. The CDR3 coding sequence is TGTGCCAGCAGTTTAGCGGGGTTCTACAATGAGCAGTTCTTC. This chain uses TRBV2 with TRBJ2-1; 8 nucleotides match TRBD2. V lost 5 bases, J lost 3 bases, and 3 bases stayed unmatched. The CDR3 loop spans 14 amino acids. CDR1 is SNHLY, CDR2 FYNNEI, per germline.